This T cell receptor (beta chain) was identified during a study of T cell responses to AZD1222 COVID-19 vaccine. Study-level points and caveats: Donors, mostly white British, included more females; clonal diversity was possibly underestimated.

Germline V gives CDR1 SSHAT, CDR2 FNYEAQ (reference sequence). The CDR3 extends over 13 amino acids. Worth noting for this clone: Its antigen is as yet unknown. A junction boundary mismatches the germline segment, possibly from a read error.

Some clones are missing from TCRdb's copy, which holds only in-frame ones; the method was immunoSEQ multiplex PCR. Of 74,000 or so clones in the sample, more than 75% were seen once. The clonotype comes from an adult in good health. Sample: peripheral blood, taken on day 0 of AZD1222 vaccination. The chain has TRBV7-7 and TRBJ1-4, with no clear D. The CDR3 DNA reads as TGTGCTAGCAGTCCGGGCCTTAATGAAAAACTGTTTTTT. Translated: CASSPGLNEKLFF.